The entry below describes one T cell receptor (beta chain). V was clipped by 6 bases and J by 10 bases, with 15 bases between them. This CDR3 has 12 residues. In germline, CDR1 is MNHEY, CDR2 SVGEGT. Each CDR3 protein gets one entry after TCRdb re-called the reads with MiXCR. In the table there are more than 150,000 distinct CDR3 sequences, approximately 19% of which are singletons. The entry originates in a study of T cell repertoires in cytomegalovirus infection. The sample comprised PBMCs. This chain connects TRBV6-2 or TRBV6-3 to TRBJ1-1; tentative D call: TRBD1 (5 bases). This TCR was recovered from a human donor in good health (CMV status not recorded). Some clones in this sample may be carry-over from other donors' samples. CDR3 protein: CASSDPTVGAFF. The CDR3 coding sequence is TGTGCCAGCAGCGACCCGACAGTAGGAGCTTTCTTT.